These T cell receptor beta chains were read from a single sample in a study of blood T cells in healthy people across ages. TCRdb re-called the 5' RACE reads with MiXCR, one entry per CDR3 protein. The sample lists under 800,000 distinct CDR3 sequences, 40% to 45% occurring once. Sequencing used blood. The receptor set was obtained from a woman in her sixties or seventies in good health. Both conserved end residues are part of each CDR3. Fields, in order: D gene, J gene, V gene, clone size, CDR3 DNA, CDR3 protein. The D gene is left open where the match is weak. Rows give clone size only sometimes, using once, few, many, or a class for an expanded clone.

D: TRBD2
J: TRBJ2-3
V: TRBV4-2
size: -
DNA: TGTGCCAGCAGCCTTGCCGGGACTACCGGCACAGATACGCAGTATTTT
CDR3: CASSLAGTTGTDTQYF

D: TRBD1
J: TRBJ2-1
V: TRBV3-1
size: many
DNA: TGTGCCAGCAGCCTACAAGGACAGGGGTACAATGAGCAGTTCTTC
CDR3: CASSLQGQGYNEQFF

D: -
J: TRBJ1-5
V: TRBV30
size: few
DNA: TGTGCCTGGAGTCCCCATAGCAATCAGCCCCAGCATTTT
CDR3: CAWSPHSNQPQHF

D: TRBD1
J: TRBJ2-1
V: TRBV29-1
size: -
DNA: TGCAGCGTTGAGAACCGGGACAGGGGCAGGGAGGAGCAGTTCTTC
CDR3: CSVENRDRGREEQFF

D: TRBD1
J: TRBJ2-1
V: TRBV5-1
size: many
DNA: TGCGCCAGCAGCTTGGCGGGACAGGGGGCGGATGAGCAGTTCTTC
CDR3: CASSLAGQGADEQFF

D: -
J: TRBJ2-1
V: TRBV6-5
size: -
DNA: TGTGCCAGCAACCCTTCGGGCGCGAACGGCAATGAGCAGTTCTTC
CDR3: CASNPSGANGNEQFF

D: -
J: TRBJ2-5
V: TRBV25-1
size: many
DNA: TGTGCCAGCACCCCCCTGGGGGCCGGCAACCAAGAGACCCAGTACTTC
CDR3: CASTPLGAGNQETQYF

D: TRBD2
J: TRBJ2-3
V: TRBV27
size: -
DNA: TGTGCCAGCACCCTACTAGCGGGATTAAGCACGGATACGCAGTATTTT
CDR3: CASTLLAGLSTDTQYF

D: -
J: TRBJ2-2
V: TRBV12-3/TRBV12-4
size: few
DNA: TGTGCCAGCAGAACCCGGGACACCAACACCGGGGAGCTGTTTTTT
CDR3: CASRTRDTNTGELFF

D: -
J: TRBJ1-2
V: TRBV18
size: few
DNA: TGTGCCAGCTCCCCCTCGAAGGACGGACACTATGGCTACACCTTC
CDR3: CASSPSKDGHYGYTF

D: TRBD2
J: TRBJ2-7
V: TRBV24-1
size: -
DNA: TGTGCCACCAGGGCTAGCGGGGGCTACGAGCAGTACTTC
CDR3: CATRASGGYEQYF

D: TRBD2
J: TRBJ2-1
V: TRBV20-1
size: -
DNA: TGCAGTGCTAGAGATGGGACTAGCCCCAACAATGAGCAGTTCTTC
CDR3: CSARDGTSPNNEQFF

D: TRBD1
J: TRBJ2-5
V: TRBV9
size: -
DNA: TGTGCCAGCAGCTCCGGACAGGGGACTAACCAAGAGACCCAGTACTTC
CDR3: CASSSGQGTNQETQYF

D: -
J: TRBJ2-3
V: TRBV7-9
size: -
DNA: TGTGCCAGCAGCCTCCTCGATCACACAGATACGCAGTATTTT
CDR3: CASSLLDHTDTQYF

D: TRBD1
J: TRBJ2-4
V: TRBV7-8
size: few
DNA: TGTGCCAGCAGCCTCCAGACAGGGACAATAGCCAAAAACATTCAGTACTTC
CDR3: CASSLQTGTIAKNIQYF

D: -
J: TRBJ2-7
V: TRBV11-2
size: -
DNA: TGTGCCAGCAGCTTACTGCCTAGCCGGCGGTACGAGCAGTACTTC
CDR3: CASSLLPSRRYEQYF

D: -
J: TRBJ1-2
V: TRBV29-1
size: many
DNA: TGCAGCGTTGCTTCATCTACTAACTATGGCTACACCTTC
CDR3: CSVASSTNYGYTF

D: -
J: TRBJ1-6
V: TRBV5-1
size: -
DNA: TGCGCCAGCAGCTTATTTGGTTCACCCCTCCACTTT
CDR3: CASSLFGSPLHF

D: TRBD2
J: TRBJ2-7
V: TRBV12-3/TRBV12-4
size: -
DNA: TGTGCCAGCACCGGGAGGCTCTTGTACGAGCAGTACTTC
CDR3: CASTGRLLYEQYF

D: TRBD1
J: TRBJ1-2
V: TRBV7-2
size: once
DNA: TGTGCCAGCAGCTCCCCGGGACAGGGCTCTGACTACACCTTC
CDR3: CASSSPGQGSDYTF

D: TRBD2
J: TRBJ2-3
V: TRBV24-1
size: -
DNA: TGTGCCACCAGTGACCCTCTTGGGACTAGCGGGACCCTCACAGATACGCTGTATTTT
CDR3: CATSDPLGTSGTLTDTLYF

D: -
J: TRBJ1-2
V: TRBV27
size: few
DNA: TGTGCCAGCAGTCCGGGCCTATTAAACTATGGCTACACCTTC
CDR3: CASSPGLLNYGYTF

D: -
J: TRBJ2-1
V: TRBV7-9
size: -
DNA: TGTGCCAGCAGCTTAGGGGTTGGCTTACATCTGGATGAGCAGTTCTTC
CDR3: CASSLGVGLHLDEQFF

D: TRBD2
J: TRBJ2-7
V: TRBV10-3
size: -
DNA: TGTGCCATCAGACTGACTAGCGGGAGCTCCTACGAGCAGTACTTC
CDR3: CAIRLTSGSSYEQYF

D: -
J: TRBJ1-1
V: TRBV10-3
size: -
DNA: TGTGCCAGCGGAGGGGTTAACACTGAAGCTTTCTTT
CDR3: CASGGVNTEAFF

D: -
J: TRBJ2-4
V: TRBV5-6
size: -
DNA: TGTGCCAGCAGCCCGGGACATAAGAAGACCCAGCACTTC
CDR3: CASSPGHKKTQHF

D: TRBD1
J: TRBJ1-5
V: TRBV6-5
size: -
DNA: TGTGCCAGCAGTTACTCCTCGGGACAGGGGGCGAATCTGCATCAGCCCCAGCATTTT
CDR3: CASSYSSGQGANLHQPQHF

D: TRBD1
J: TRBJ1-2
V: TRBV29-1
size: -
DNA: TGCAGCGTTGGAGGTTTGACAGGACAGGAGGCCTACTATGGCTACACCTTC
CDR3: CSVGGLTGQEAYYGYTF

D: -
J: TRBJ2-3
V: TRBV5-1
size: few
DNA: TGCGCCAGCAGCTTGACCCAACCGAGCACAGATACGCAGTATTTT
CDR3: CASSLTQPSTDTQYF

D: -
J: TRBJ2-5
V: TRBV4-2
size: -
DNA: TGTGCCAGCAGCCAAGGAGTAGCAGGGCGACAGACCCAGTACTTC
CDR3: CASSQGVAGRQTQYF

D: -
J: TRBJ1-2
V: TRBV7-3
size: -
DNA: TGTGCCAGCAGCTTAAGACGGGGGGAGGGCGGCTACACCTTC
CDR3: CASSLRRGEGGYTF

D: -
J: TRBJ2-1
V: TRBV24-1
size: few
DNA: TGTGCCACCAAGAACTCTAGGGGTAATGAGCAGTTCTTC
CDR3: CATKNSRGNEQFF

D: TRBD2
J: TRBJ2-1
V: TRBV6-2/TRBV6-3
size: -
DNA: TGTGCCAGCAGTGAGGGGACTAGCGGACTCTCCTACAATGAGCAGTTCTTC
CDR3: CASSEGTSGLSYNEQFF

D: -
J: TRBJ1-2
V: TRBV24-1
size: -
DNA: TGTGCCACCAGTGAGGCGGGGCAGGGTGGCTACATCTTC
CDR3: CATSEAGQGGYIF

D: -
J: TRBJ2-7
V: TRBV6-5
size: -
DNA: TGTGCCAGCTCCGGACTGCAAACCCGCTACGAGCAGTACTTC
CDR3: CASSGLQTRYEQYF

D: TRBD1
J: TRBJ1-4
V: TRBV4-1
size: -
DNA: TGCGCCAGCCGCCCGGACAGGGGAATTGATCGGGAAAAACTGTTTTTT
CDR3: CASRPDRGIDREKLFF

D: TRBD1
J: TRBJ2-7
V: TRBV7-2
size: -
DNA: TGTGCCAGCAGCTCAGTCGTGTCGAGACAGGGGGAGTACGAGCAGTACTTC
CDR3: CASSSVVSRQGEYEQYF

D: TRBD2
J: TRBJ2-2
V: TRBV5-1
size: few
DNA: TGCGCCAGCAGCGGCTATAGCGGGGGGATTGGAACCGGGGAGCTGTTTTTT
CDR3: CASSGYSGGIGTGELFF

D: -
J: TRBJ2-3
V: TRBV10-3
size: many
DNA: TGTGCCATCAGTGGAGGGGGAGGGGGCACAGATACGCAGTATTTT
CDR3: CAISGGGGGTDTQYF

D: -
J: TRBJ1-2
V: TRBV12-3/TRBV12-4
size: -
DNA: TGTGCCAGCAGTTTCGAGAGGGGAAGGTATGGCTACACCTTC
CDR3: CASSFERGRYGYTF

D: -
J: TRBJ2-3
V: TRBV12-3/TRBV12-4
size: -
DNA: TGTGCCAGCAGCCCTAGCGTTGATACGCAGTATTTT
CDR3: CASSPSVDTQYF

D: -
J: TRBJ2-1
V: TRBV6-6
size: many
DNA: TGTGCCAGCAGTTACTCAGAATTCCATGAGCAGTTCTTC
CDR3: CASSYSEFHEQFF

D: TRBD1
J: TRBJ2-2
V: TRBV28
size: -
DNA: TGTGCCAGTACAGGGGCCGGGGAGCTGTTTTTT
CDR3: CASTGAGELFF

D: -
J: TRBJ2-1
V: TRBV20-1
size: -
DNA: TGCAGTGCCGAAGGACGCAATGAGCAGTTCTTC
CDR3: CSAEGRNEQFF

D: -
J: TRBJ1-4
V: TRBV27
size: -
DNA: TGTGCCAGCAGTGTGACGGCGGGTGAAAAACTGTTTTTT
CDR3: CASSVTAGEKLFF

D: -
J: TRBJ2-6
V: TRBV20-1
size: few
DNA: TGCAGTGCCCGAGGAGTGGTCCCAGGGAGCTCTGGGGCCAACGTCCTGACTTTC
CDR3: CSARGVVPGSSGANVLTF

D: -
J: TRBJ1-5
V: TRBV7-2
size: -
DNA: TGTGCCAGCAGCTTAGCTGGGGCCCCCAATCAGCCCCAGCATTTT
CDR3: CASSLAGAPNQPQHF

D: -
J: TRBJ2-5
V: TRBV20-1
size: -
DNA: TGCAGTGCTAGTGGGGGTTCGGAGGACCGTTGGGATACCCAGTACTTC
CDR3: CSASGGSEDRWDTQYF